This T cell receptor (beta chain) comes out of a study of control samples from healthy donors and cancer patients. TCRdb keeps only in-frame clones here, not all; method: immunoSEQ multiplex PCR. The sample consists of some 77,000 clones, 85% to 90% of them appearing once. This CDR3 has 14 residues. J gave up 4 bases and V 4 bases, and 5 bases lay outside the gene matches. Germline-derived CDR1 and CDR2 are LNHDA and SQIVND (reference sequence). This clonotype was obtained from a woman in her fifties or sixties in good health. The specimen was blood. V is TRBV19 and J is TRBJ1-1; 8 positions agree with TRBD1. The CDR3 loop is CASSTMTGATEAFF. The DNA of the CDR3 is TGTGCCAGTAGTACAATGACAGGGGCCACTGAAGCTTTCTTT.